The sequence of this TCR beta chain was determined in a study of spatial heterogeneity in lung cancer. On the study more broadly: Raw sequencing reads included, on average, more than ten appearances of each unique TCR and UMI combination.

This clonotype was seen at least ten times. Its antigen is still unknown. Time point in this sample: sample taken at primary tumor resection. The study sequenced unsorted whole RNA from tumor, nontumor lung or frozen PBMC. The donor group consisted of over 60 patients who had untreated, early-stage non-small cell lung cancer. TCR cDNA molecules each carried a unique molecular identifier. TCRdb re-analysed the 5' RACE reads in MiXCR, keeping a single row per CDR3 protein. The table includes 23,000 or so distinct CDR3 sequences, about 5.1% detected once. Findings and limits, study-wide: Resection blood, more than follow-up blood, showed ubiquitous expanded tumor TCRs.

Germline V lookup: CDR1 SGHNT, CDR2 YENEEA. With 0 bases removed from V and 4 bases from J, the gap between germline ends came to 18 bases. There are 18 residues in the CDR3. The sequenced sample was PBMCs, obtained at surgery. The receptor comes from a male donor with early-stage non-small cell lung cancer. The chain has TRBV11-3 and TRBJ2-2, with D maybe TRBD1 (6 bases). This chain's CDR3 is CASSLDQGGSSRTGELFF. The DNA of the CDR3 is TGTGCCAGCAGCTTAGATCAAGGGGGTAGCAGCCGCACCGGGGAGCTGTTTTTT.